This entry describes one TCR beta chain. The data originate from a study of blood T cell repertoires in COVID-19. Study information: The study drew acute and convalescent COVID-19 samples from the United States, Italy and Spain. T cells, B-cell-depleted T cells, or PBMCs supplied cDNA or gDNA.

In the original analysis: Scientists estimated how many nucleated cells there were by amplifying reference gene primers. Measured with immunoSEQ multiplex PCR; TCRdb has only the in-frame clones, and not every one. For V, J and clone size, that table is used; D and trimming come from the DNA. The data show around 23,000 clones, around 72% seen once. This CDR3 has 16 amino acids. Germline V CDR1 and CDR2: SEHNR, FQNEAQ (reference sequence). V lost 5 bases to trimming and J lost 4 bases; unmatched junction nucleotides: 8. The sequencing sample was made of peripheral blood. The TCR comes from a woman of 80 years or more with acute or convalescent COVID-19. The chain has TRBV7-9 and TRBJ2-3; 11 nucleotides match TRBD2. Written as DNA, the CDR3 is TGTGCCAGCAGCAACCTAGCGGGAGGTACGGCAGATACGCAGTATTTT. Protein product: CASSNLAGGTADTQYF.